Listed here are 28 T cell receptor beta chains from one sample, sequenced in a study of identical twins (TCRdb year 2016). The library was prepared using 5' RACE. The instrument was an Illumina HiSeq 2000. Clones were called with MiXCR by TCRdb after fastp trimmed the public reads at Q25, and only in-frame beta chains were retained. Rows matching on CDR3 protein sequence are summarized as one entry with the most common DNA and genes. This sample comprises some 320,000 distinct CDR3 sequences, roughly an eighth of them detected only once. Of the sample, 7.2% is held by the ten largest clones. These same data were also listed under a study on yellow fever vaccine responses in identical twins.

Material for sequencing was CD8+ T cells sorted from blood. The receptors shown here come from a woman between 18 and 30 years old in good health.

This clonotype occurred a few times. The chain uses TRBV28 and TRBJ2-7, with D unclear. Trimming pared 4 bases from V and 6 bases from J, leaving 13 bases between. The V gene's germline CDR1 is MDHEN and CDR2 SYDVKM. This CDR3 has 13 residues. CDR3 nucleotide sequence: TGTGCCAGCAGTTCGACGCCCCGTAGCGAGCAGTACTTC. This codes for CASSSTPRSEQYF. Filled out from reference TRBV28 and TRBJ2-7, the complete variable domain reads DVKVTQSSRYLVKRTGEKVFLECVQDMDHENMFWYRQDPGLGLRLIYFSYDVKMKEKGDIPEGYSVSREKKERFSLILESASTNQTSMYLCASSSTPRSEQYFGPGTRLTVT.

The table lists this clonotype with a few counts. The chain carries TRBV7-9 and TRBJ1-3; tentatively, D is TRBD1 (5 bases). Germline values: CDR1 SEHNR, CDR2 FQNEAQ (reference sequence). The CDR3 runs 15 residues. Trimming cost V 5 bases and J 4 bases, with 15 bases left between them. The CDR3 is CASSPPEGRGNTIYF. CDR3 DNA: TGTGCCAGCAGCCCACCCGAGGGGAGGGGAAACACCATATATTTT.

The rearrangement joins TRBV18 to TRBJ1-4; D is undetermined. Germline-derived CDR1 and CDR2 are KGHSH and LQKENI. This CDR3 contains 15 residues. V was cut by 3 bases and J by 4 bases, with 12 bases left in between. The CDR3 region is CASSPQEGNNEKLFF. The CDR3 bases are TGTGCCAGCTCACCTCAGGAGGGAAATAATGAAAAACTGTTTTTT.

V gene TRBV28 combines with J gene TRBJ2-3; perhaps D is TRBD1 or TRBD2 (6 bases each). CDR1 and CDR2 from the germline V gene are MDHEN and SYDVKM. The CDR3 is 14 amino acids. Trimming stripped 11 bases from V and 6 bases from J, with 21 bases between. The CDR3 DNA reads TGTGCCGCTTGCGGGACAAAAAGGGTGGATACGCAGTATTTT. This codes for CAACGTKRVDTQYF.

The J gene is TRBJ2-1, the V gene TRBV20-1, with 11 bases matching TRBD1. The length of the CDR3 is 15 residues. With 0 bases clipped from V and 4 bases from J, the junction kept 2 bases outside the gene matches. Germline lookup yields CDR1 DFQATT and CDR2 SNEGSKA (reference sequence). The CDR3 DNA sequence: TGCAGTGCTAGAGATGGGGACAGGGGGTACAATGAGCAGTTCTTC. Its protein product is CSARDGDRGYNEQFF.

The sample holds a few counts of this clonotype. The chain has TRBV7-8 and TRBJ2-2; tentative D call: TRBD2 (6 bases). CDR3 length equals 17 residues. CDR1 and CDR2 from the germline V gene are SGHVS and FQNEAQ. The germline V and J ends were trimmed by 3 bases and 4 bases, with 18 bases remaining between them. In nucleotides, the CDR3 is TGTGCCAGCAGCTTCGCGGGATACGCGGGTGGCACCGGGGAGCTGTTTTTT. Encoded protein: CASSFAGYAGGTGELFF.

This clonotype was seen a handful of times. The gene calls are TRBV7-9 and TRBJ1-3; weak D call: TRBD1 (5 bases). This CDR3 has 16 residues. Germline V gene sequence: CDR1 SEHNR, CDR2 FQNEAQ (reference sequence). V was shortened by 2 bases and J by 0 bases, with 11 bases between the two germline ends. CDR3 sequence: CASSLITDSSGNTIYF. CDR3 sequence (DNA): TGTGCCAGCAGCTTAATCACAGACAGCTCTGGAAACACCATATATTTT. Supplemented by reference TRBV7-9 and TRBJ1-3, the full variable domain reads DTGVSQNPRHKITKRGQNVTFRCDPISEHNRLYWYRQTLGQGPEFLTYFQNEAQLEKSRLLSDRFSAERPKGSFSTLEIQRTEQGDSAMYLCASSLITDSSGNTIYFGEGSWLTVV.

This clonotype turned up a few times. V usage is TRBV5-5 and J usage is TRBJ2-4, with 14 bases matching TRBD2. The CDR3 is 17 amino acids. The V gene's germline CDR1 is SGHKS and CDR2 YYEKEE (reference sequence). V trimming: 3 bases; J trimming: 4 bases; junction bases outside the gene matches: 6. DNA of the CDR3: TGTGCCAGCAGCTCGGAGGGGACTAGCGGGGGAAAAAACATTCAGTACTTC. Protein product: CASSSEGTSGGKNIQYF.

The rearrangement uses TRBV5-6 and TRBJ2-3; D remains ambiguous. V was trimmed by 3 bases and J by 6 bases, leaving 8 bases between them. CDR1 SGHDT and CDR2 YYEEEE come from the germline V gene. This CDR3 comprises 12 residues. DNA for the CDR3: TGTGCCAGCAGCTCCCGATGGGATACGCAGTATTTT. It codes for CASSSRWDTQYF.

In this sample, this clonotype turned up many times. The chain recombines TRBV15 with TRBJ2-4; 9 nucleotides agree with TRBD2. The CDR3 runs 18 residues. With 0 bases clipped from V and 1 base from J, the junction kept 7 bases outside the gene matches. Germline CDR1 reads LNHNV; CDR2 reads YYDKDF (reference sequence). CDR3 coding DNA: TGTGCCACCAGCAGAGAGGATGCGGGAGGGGTGGCCAAAAACATTCAGTACTTC. Its translation: CATSREDAGGVAKNIQYF.

The chain employs TRBV27 and TRBJ1-4, with 9 nucleotides matching TRBD1. The trim removed 5 bases at V and 10 bases at J, leaving 11 bases unmatched. The CDR3 covers 15 residues. Germline V gene sequence: CDR1 MNHEY, CDR2 SMNVEV (reference sequence). The CDR3 nucleotides read TGTGCCAGCAGTCCTCAAACAGGGGGCTGGGGAAAACTGTTTTTT. This encodes CASSPQTGGWGKLFF.

There are a few counts of this clonotype. The rearrangement joins TRBV20-1 to TRBJ2-5; 9 positions match TRBD1. With 3 bases clipped from V and 3 bases from J, the junction kept 8 bases outside the gene matches. Germline V lookup: CDR1 DFQATT, CDR2 SNEGSKA (reference sequence). CDR3 size: 15 residues. The CDR3 DNA reads as TGCAGTGCTAGCCACAGGGGGCAAGGGGAAGAGACCCAGTACTTC. This sequence encodes CSASHRGQGEETQYF.

This clonotype was observed a few times. The V call is TRBV25-1, the J call TRBJ2-7, with a weak D call TRBD2 (6 bases). In germline, CDR1 is MGHDK, CDR2 SYGVNS. V lost 3 bases and J lost 3, with 30 bases in between. The CDR3 loop spans 20 amino acids. CDR3 in amino acids: CASSDRVHGPRAGKVYEQYF. For the CDR3, the DNA is TGTGCCAGCAGTGACCGAGTTCACGGACCCCGCGCGGGGAAAGTCTACGAGCAGTACTTC.

The CDR3 DNA sequence: TGCAGTGCTAGAGAGAAGAAGAGCTCCTATAATTCACCCCTCCACTTT. Residues: CSAREKKSSYNSPLHF. The chain combines TRBV20-1 with TRBJ1-6, with no clear D. There are 16 residues in the CDR3. Germline CDR1 is DFQATT and CDR2 is SNEGSKA (reference sequence). Trimming removed 0 bases at V and 0 bases at J, with 9 bases between.

The rearrangement joins TRBV5-1 to TRBJ2-7; possible D gene TRBD2, 5 bases. This CDR3 is 14 amino acids long. Trimming shortened V by 4 bases and J by 2 bases, and 13 bases separated the two germline ends. Per the germline V gene, CDR1 is SGHRS and CDR2 is YFSETQ. The CDR3 sequence: CASSLSPGAYEQYV. CDR3 DNA: TGCGCCAGCAGCCTGAGCCCCGGGGCCTACGAGCAGTACGTC.

This clonotype occurred a few times. This sequence joins TRBV11-1 and TRBJ2-1, with D possibly called TRBD1 or TRBD2 (6 bases each). Germline V gives CDR1 SGHAT, CDR2 FQDESV (reference sequence). The CDR3 consists of 18 residues. The V end was cut by 3 bases, the J end by 0 bases, with 18 bases between. Here the CDR3 reads CASSFGRGTSYSYNEQFF. The CDR3 coding sequence is TGTGCCAGCAGCTTCGGCAGGGGAACTAGCTACTCCTACAATGAGCAGTTCTTC. The entire variable domain, with the rest obtained from reference TRBV11-1 and TRBJ2-1, is as follows: EAEVAQSPRYKITEKSQAVAFWCDPISGHATLYWYRQILGQGPELLVQFQDESVVDDSQLPKDRFSAERLKGVDSTLKIQPAELGDSAMYLCASSFGRGTSYSYNEQFFGPGTRLTVL.

CDR3 residues: CASSQSPLLAGTNTGELFF. The CDR3 DNA sequence: TGCGCCAGCAGCCAATCACCCCTTCTAGCGGGAACGAACACCGGGGAGCTGTTTTTT. This chain links TRBV5-1 with TRBJ2-2; TRBD2 aligns across 9 bases. With V trimmed by 4 bases and J by 0 bases, 13 bases remained unmatched. Germline CDR1 SGHRS, CDR2 YFSETQ. This CDR3 comprises 19 residues.

This rearrangement joins TRBV6-2 or TRBV6-3 to TRBJ2-3; a weak D match, TRBD1 (6 bases). Germline CDR1 MNHEY, CDR2 SVGEGT. V lost 4 bases and J lost 0, with 11 bases in between. This CDR3 is built from 15 residues. The CDR3, as DNA: TGTGCCAGCAGTTTTGGGGGCGAGAGCACAGATACGCAGTATTTT. Translating gives CASSFGGESTDTQYF.

This clonotype was observed at least ten times. The V gene is TRBV5-1, the J gene TRBJ2-1, with 9 bases identical to TRBD2. This CDR3 comprises 15 residues. CDR1 SGHRS and CDR2 YFSETQ come from the germline V gene. The V and J ends lost 5 bases and 7 bases, in that order; junction bases with no gene match: 10. The chain's CDR3 is CASRAEASGENEQFF. In nucleotides, the CDR3 is TGCGCCAGCAGGGCCGAGGCTAGCGGGGAAAATGAGCAGTTCTTC.

This chain connects TRBV28 to TRBJ1-6; D gene uncertain. The germline V gene has CDR1 MDHEN and CDR2 SYDVKM. There are 11 residues in the CDR3. The V end was cut by 7 bases, the J end by 14 bases, with 12 bases between. The CDR3 reads CASIWTPALHF. The CDR3 DNA sequence: TGTGCCAGCATTTGGACGCCCGCCCTCCACTTT.

This clonotype was seen only a few times. V is TRBV7-2 and J is TRBJ1-1, with a tentative D call TRBD1 (6 bases). CDR1 and CDR2 from the germline V gene are SGHTA and FQGNSA. This CDR3 is built from 15 residues. The V end was cut by 5 bases, the J end by 1 base, with 14 bases between. This chain's CDR3 is CASSIYGGGNTEAFF. CDR3 in DNA: TGTGCCAGCAGCATATACGGGGGCGGGAACACTGAAGCTTTCTTT.

The rearrangement links TRBV10-3 to TRBJ1-2; D is perhaps TRBD1 (6 bases). The CDR3 runs 14 residues. Trimming left V 0 bases short and J 3 bases short, with 8 bases between. CDR1 is ENHRY and CDR2 is SYGVKD in the germline V gene. CDR3 protein: CAISESGQHYGYTF. In DNA form, the CDR3 reads TGTGCCATCAGTGAGTCAGGACAGCACTATGGCTACACCTTC.

This clonotype showed up just a few times. This rearrangement joins TRBV7-6 to TRBJ2-5, with D tentatively TRBD2 (7 bases). CDR1 is SGHVS, CDR2 FNYEAQ, per germline. The length of the CDR3 is 19 residues. The V gene lost 1 base and the J gene lost 0 bases, with 21 bases spanning the gap. The CDR3 reads CASSLEEWGGAQYQETQYF. The DNA for the CDR3 is TGTGCCAGCAGCTTAGAGGAATGGGGGGGGGCACAGTACCAAGAGACCCAGTACTTC.

Notes on this clonotype: Possible read error: a much larger clone is one base away. This chain joins TRBV5-1 and TRBJ2-1; 7 bases are a match to TRBD2. The CDR3 spans 17 residues. Germline CDR1 is SGHRS and CDR2 is YFSETQ. Trimming removed 0 bases from V and 7 bases from J; junction bases left unmatched: 13. The CDR3 DNA follows: TGCGCCAGCAGCTTGGATGGGACTACCGGAGTGGGGAATGAGCAGTTCTTC. This codes for CASSLDGTTGVGNEQFF.

A few counts support this clonotype. This chain connects TRBV3-1 to TRBJ2-5, with TRBD1 identical over 9 bases. J gave up 5 bases and V 5 bases, and 12 bases lay outside the gene matches. Germline V gives CDR1 LGHDT, CDR2 YNNKEL (reference sequence). The CDR3 loop spans 16 amino acids. CDR3 DNA: TGTGCCAGCAGCGGTACCTACAGGGGGCGCGGGGAGACCCAGTACTTC. Amino acids: CASSGTYRGRGETQYF.

This clonotype was detected many times. The chain employs TRBV7-9 and TRBJ2-7; 7 bases are a match to TRBD1. The V gene end was trimmed by 0 bases and the J gene end by 4 bases; junction bases not matched to a gene: 6. CDR1 is SEHNR, CDR2 FQNEAQ, per germline (reference sequence). CDR3 size: 15 residues. The CDR3 region is CASSLATGVSYEQYV. In DNA, the CDR3 is TGTGCCAGCAGCTTAGCCACAGGGGTATCGTACGAGCAGTACGTC.

This clonotype has only a few counts. The CDR3 loop is CASSPGLGVYGANVLTF. The CDR3, as DNA: TGTGCCAGCAGCCCTGGGCTTGGGGTATATGGGGCCAACGTCCTGACTTTC. This chain connects TRBV7-9 to TRBJ2-6; D gene uncertain. Germline V gene sequence: CDR1 SEHNR, CDR2 FQNEAQ (reference sequence). The V end was cut by 5 bases, the J end by 3 bases, with 17 bases between. The CDR3 loop spans 17 amino acids.

This chain connects TRBV12-3 or TRBV12-4 to TRBJ1-5, with D unresolved. Trimming shortened V by 6 bases and J by 2 bases, and 14 bases separated the two germline ends. This CDR3 region has 15 residues. The CDR3 region has the DNA TGTGCCAGCAGCCCCCGCCTGTGGGGCAATCAGCCCCAGCATTTT. It yields the protein CASSPRLWGNQPQHF.